Listed below are T cell receptor beta chains from one sample, sequenced in a study of cytomegalovirus exposure and HLA in healthy donors. Measured with immunoSEQ multiplex PCR; TCRdb has only the in-frame clones, and not every one. The top ten clones hold 0.2% to 0.25% of a sample with about 200,000 clones, more than 60% of them seen once. Material for sequencing was PBMCs. Receptor source: a girl aged 2-10 years in good health and CMV-seronegative. The CDR3 runs from the conserved cysteine through the conserved F or W. The D gene is left open where the match is weak. Only some rows state a clone size, as once, few, many or a class for expanded clones.

d_call	clone_size	j_call	v_call	cdr3_aa	cdr3_nt
.	.	TRBJ2-2	TRBV7-9	CASSLWTAPAGELFF	TGTGCCAGCAGCTTATGGACAGCTCCGGCCGGGGAGCTGTTTTTT
TRBD2	.	TRBJ2-1	TRBV4-1	CASSQGERAGLGEQFF	TGCGCCAGCAGCCAAGGGGAAAGAGCGGGGTTGGGTGAGCAGTTCTTC
TRBD2	few	TRBJ2-2	TRBV4-1	CASSQSGGATGELFF	TGCGCCAGCAGCCAAAGCGGGGGGGCCACCGGGGAGCTGTTTTTT
TRBD1	.	TRBJ2-2	TRBV5-6	CASSLGTGGTGELFF	TGTGCCAGCAGCTTGGGGACAGGGGGCACCGGGGAGCTGTTTTTT
.	.	TRBJ1-3	TRBV29-1	CSVEIENGGNTIYF	TGCAGCGTTGAAATAGAGAATGGTGGAAACACCATATATTTT
TRBD2	.	TRBJ2-3	TRBV11-3	CASSLGQREGADTQYF	TGTGCCAGCAGCTTAGGCCAGCGGGAAGGGGCAGATACGCAGTATTTT
.	.	TRBJ1-1	TRBV29-1	CTAMDWGAEAFF	TGCACCGCAATGGATTGGGGGGCTGAAGCTTTCTTT
TRBD1	.	TRBJ1-2	TRBV5-6	CASSPWDRTLNYGYTF	TGTGCCAGCAGCCCTTGGGACAGGACCCTTAACTATGGCTACACCTTC
.	.	TRBJ2-3	TRBV6-5	CASSYGGGLEADTQYF	TGTGCCAGCAGTTACGGGGGAGGCCTGGAAGCAGATACGCAGTATTTT
.	.	TRBJ1-6	TRBV4-1	CASSQDWGSSYNSPLHF	TGCGCCAGCAGCCAAGATTGGGGCAGCTCCTATAATTCACCCCTCCACTTT
TRBD2	.	TRBJ2-5	TRBV5-1	CASSLAGGLGTQYF	TGCGCCAGCAGCTTGGCGGGGGGATTGGGGACCCAGTACTTC